This TCR beta chain was recovered during a study of regulatory T cells in long-lasting Graves disease. This CDR3 comprises 14 residues. CDR1 is SGHTA, CDR2 FQGNSA, per germline. Trimming removed 5 bases at V and 5 bases at J, with 12 bases between. This clonotype was found many times. Time point meaning: newly diagnosed GD, antithyroid drugs for less than 3 months. The TCR library was made from RNA extracted from PBMCs. CDR3 regions were amplified by Arm-PCR using iRepertoire HTBI primers to build TCR beta libraries. From the multiplex PCR reads, TCRdb called clonotypes with MiXCR, one entry per CDR3 protein. The sample shows approximately 230,000 distinct CDR3 sequences, around 19% of them seen only once.

Source: peripheral blood mononuclear cells (PBMCs), taken at new diagnosis, from a patient treated with antithyroid drugs. This sequence joins TRBV7-2 and TRBJ1-4; D unclear. The receptor's source is a female donor with Graves disease. CDR3 region: CASSTRKGNEKLFF. Written as DNA, the CDR3 is TGTGCCAGCAGCACACGGAAAGGCAATGAAAAACTGTTTTTT.